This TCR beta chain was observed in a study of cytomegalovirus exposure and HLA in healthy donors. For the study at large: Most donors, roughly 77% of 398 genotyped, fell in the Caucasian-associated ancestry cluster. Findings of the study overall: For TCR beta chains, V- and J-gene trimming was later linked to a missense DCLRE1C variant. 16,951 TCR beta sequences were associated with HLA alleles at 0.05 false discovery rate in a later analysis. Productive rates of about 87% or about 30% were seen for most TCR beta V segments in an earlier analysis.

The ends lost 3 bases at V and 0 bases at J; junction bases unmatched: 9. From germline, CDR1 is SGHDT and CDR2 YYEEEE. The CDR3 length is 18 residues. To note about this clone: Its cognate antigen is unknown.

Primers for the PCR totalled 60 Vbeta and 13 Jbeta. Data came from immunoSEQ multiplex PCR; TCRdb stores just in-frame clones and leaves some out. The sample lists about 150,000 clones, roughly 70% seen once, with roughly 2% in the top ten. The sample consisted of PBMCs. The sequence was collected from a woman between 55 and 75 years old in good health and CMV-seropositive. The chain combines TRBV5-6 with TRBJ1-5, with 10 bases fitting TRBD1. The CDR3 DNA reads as TGTGCCAGCAGCTCTGGGACAGGGGCCTTATATAGCAATCAGCCCCAGCATTTT. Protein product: CASSSGTGALYSNQPQHF.